This T cell receptor (beta chain) was sequenced during a study of cytomegalovirus exposure and HLA in healthy donors. Study-level points and caveats: Per a prior analysis, the majority of TCR beta V segments were productive roughly 90% or roughly 30% of the time. Per published reports, the classifier diagnosed cytomegalovirus status with high specificity and sensitivity.

Primers for the PCR totalled 60 Vbeta and 13 Jbeta. Profiling relied on immunoSEQ multiplex PCR, and the TCRdb table lists in-frame clones only, not all of them. The sample totals approximately 200,000 clones. A remark on this clone: Its antigen remains unidentified.

CDR3 length: 16 residues. CDR1 and CDR2 from the germline V gene are SGHVS and FQNEAQ. V lost 2 bases, J lost 2 bases, and 15 bases lay in between. The J gene is TRBJ1-1, the V gene TRBV7-8, with D tentatively TRBD1 (6 bases). Input material: PBMCs. The TCR sequence derives from a boy aged 10-17 years in good health and CMV-seronegative. The CDR3 spells CASSLQAGGHNTEAFF. The CDR3 bases are TGTGCCAGCAGCTTACAGGCGGGGGGGCACAACACTGAAGCTTTCTTT.